The 28 T cell receptor beta chains below come from one sample, sequenced in a study of T cells after yellow fever vaccination. TCRdb fed the 5' RACE reads into MiXCR, producing one record per CDR3 protein. The table has some 97,000 distinct CDR3 sequences, roughly 6% seen once; the top ten hold about two fifths. This material consisted of CD8+ T cells sorted from PBMCs, taken 10 days after the yellow fever booster vaccination. Receptors were obtained from a man between 18 and 35 years old who received the YFV17D yellow fever vaccine.

This clonotype came up a few times. The V call is TRBV4-2, the J call TRBJ1-4; 8 bases match TRBD1. CDR3 size: 13 residues. Germline CDR1 LGHNA, CDR2 YNFKEQ. V trimming: 4 bases; J trimming: 7 bases; junction bases outside the gene matches: 2. For the CDR3, the DNA is TGTGCCAGCAGCCGGGGACAGGCTGAAAAACTGTTTTTT. It is translated as CASSRGQAEKLFF.

The V and J genes are TRBV4-3 and TRBJ1-6; 7 bases are a match to TRBD1. Germline CDR1 is LGHNA and CDR2 is YSLEER. The ends lost 0 bases at V and 5 bases at J; junction bases unmatched: 7. This CDR3 has 17 amino acids. As DNA, the CDR3 is TGCGCCAGCAGCCAAGAATCCGGGACAGATCATAATTCACCCCTCCACTTT. Amino acid sequence: CASSQESGTDHNSPLHF.

This chain uses TRBV7-9 with TRBJ1-1; no firm D call. V was cut by 6 bases and J by 4 bases, with 12 bases left in between. There are 13 residues in the CDR3. Germline values: CDR1 SEHNR, CDR2 FQNEAQ (reference sequence). Here the CDR3 reads CASRPGGGTEAFF. DNA of the CDR3: TGTGCCAGCAGACCCGGTGGCGGCACTGAAGCTTTCTTT.

This clonotype has just a few counts. This chain links TRBV6-2 or TRBV6-3 with TRBJ1-1; D unclear. CDR1 and CDR2 (germline): MNHEY, SVGEGT. CDR3 length: 14 residues. Trimming cost V 6 bases and J 5 bases, with 16 bases left between them. CDR3 residues: CASRSYVLGTEAFF. In nucleotides, the CDR3 is TGTGCCAGCAGGTCCTACGTACTTGGGACTGAAGCTTTCTTT.

There are many counts of this clonotype. This chain's CDR3 is CASSQDRSENTGELFF. The CDR3 region has the DNA TGCGCCAGCAGCCAAGATAGGAGCGAGAACACCGGGGAGCTGTTTTTT. The V gene is TRBV4-3, the J gene TRBJ2-2; no definite D call. The CDR3 is 16 amino acids. In germline, CDR1 is LGHNA, CDR2 YSLEER. The V end was cut by 0 bases, the J end by 1 base, with 9 bases between.

The V and J genes are TRBV3-1 and TRBJ2-3; no reliable D call. The CDR3 consists of 16 residues. V was clipped by 0 bases and J by 2 bases, with 12 bases between them. Germline values: CDR1 LGHDT, CDR2 YNNKEL (reference sequence). CDR3 residues: CASSQEMAAFTDTQYF. The CDR3 DNA reads TGTGCCAGCAGCCAAGAGATGGCAGCATTCACAGATACGCAGTATTTT.

The rearrangement joins TRBV6-5 to TRBJ1-2, with D perhaps matching TRBD1 (6 bases). CDR3 length: 15 residues. V was cut by 5 bases and J by 6 bases, with 19 bases left in between. The germline V gene encodes CDR1 MNHEY and CDR2 SVGAGI. Written as DNA, the CDR3 is TGTGCCAGCAGTGTTCAAATACAGGGCCGGGATGGCTACACCTTC. It codes for CASSVQIQGRDGYTF.

In the case of this clonotype: Compared with germline, one end of the junction differs, possibly owing to a read error. This sequence joins TRBV7-7 and TRBJ1-5, with D uncertain. CDR3 length: 15 amino acids. In germline, CDR1 is SSHAT, CDR2 FNYEAQ (reference sequence). CDR3 sequence reads: CASSSFLYSNQPQHF. In DNA, the CDR3 is TGTGCTAGCAGCTCTTTCCTGTATAGCAATCAGCCCCAGCATTTT.

This clonotype was seen at least ten times. This chain connects TRBV5-4 to TRBJ2-5; TRBD1 aligns across 7 bases. V dropped 4 bases and J dropped 3; count of bases not matched to a gene: 6. The CDR3 sequence is 14 residues long. Germline V gene lookup returns CDR1 SGHNT and CDR2 YYREEE (reference sequence). This chain's CDR3 is CASSPTGMEETQYF. The CDR3 bases are TGTGCCAGCAGCCCGACAGGGATGGAAGAGACCCAGTACTTC.

The chain employs TRBV2 and TRBJ2-7; possibly TRBD1 for D (6 bases). CDR3 length: 14 amino acids. V was shortened by 5 bases and J by 0 bases, with 11 bases between the two germline ends. Per the germline V gene, CDR1 is SNHLY and CDR2 is FYNNEI. As DNA, the CDR3 is TGTGCCAGCAGTCCAAGGACAGTCTCCTACGAGCAGTACTTC. Its protein is CASSPRTVSYEQYF.

The chain is built from TRBV12-3 or TRBV12-4 and TRBJ2-7; tentative D call: TRBD2 (6 bases). V lost 5 bases, J lost 1 base, and 12 bases lay in between. The CDR3 loop spans 14 amino acids. CDR3 coding DNA: TGTGCCAGCAGTCGGGGGTCGAGGTCCTACGAGCAGTACTTC. Protein product: CASSRGSRSYEQYF.

The chain links TRBV6-2 or TRBV6-3 to TRBJ1-1, with D unclear. Trimming pared 7 bases from V and 1 base from J, leaving 10 bases between. The CDR3 has 13 amino acids. Germline V gene lookup returns CDR1 MNHEY and CDR2 SVGEGT. CDR3 DNA: TGTGCCAGCACCTATGGTTCGAACACTGAAGCTTTCTTT. This translates into CASTYGSNTEAFF.

This clonotype has just a few counts. The V and J genes are TRBV24-1 and TRBJ2-1; possible D gene TRBD1, 5 bases. CDR1 and CDR2 from the germline V gene are KGHDR and SFDVKD. Trimming removed 1 base from V and 5 bases from J, with 8 bases in between. The length of the CDR3 is 14 residues. CDR3: CATSDFRADNEQFF. The CDR3, as DNA: TGTGCCACCAGTGATTTCAGGGCTGACAATGAGCAGTTCTTC.

This clonotype was recorded at least ten times. This chain uses TRBV27 with TRBJ2-3; no clear D gene. CDR1 is MNHEY, CDR2 SMNVEV, per germline (reference sequence). V lost 5 bases and J lost 1, with 19 bases in between. The CDR3 loop spans 17 amino acids. CDR3 region: CASSSPNLSPGTDTQYF. As DNA, the CDR3 is TGTGCCAGCAGTAGCCCCAACCTCTCTCCGGGCACAGATACGCAGTATTTT.

This clonotype occurred many times. The V call is TRBV21-1, the J call TRBJ1-6. TRBV21-1 is shown as a pseudogene. CDR3 length: 13 residues. CDR3 nucleotides: TGTGCCGAGAACAGCTCCTATAATTCACCCCTCCACTTT. Protein: CAENSSYNSPLHF.

This clonotype showed up just a few times. This rearrangement joins TRBV5-1 to TRBJ2-1; a possible D gene is TRBD2 (7 bases). The V gene's germline CDR1 is SGHRS and CDR2 YFSETQ. The CDR3 has 15 residues. The V end was cut by 1 base, the J end by 7 bases, with 15 bases between. The CDR3: CASSLNARGGNEQFF. In nucleotides, the CDR3 is TGCGCCAGCAGCTTGAACGCTAGGGGGGGAAATGAGCAGTTCTTC.

Only a few counts were recorded for this clonotype. V is TRBV7-9 and J is TRBJ2-7; D is undetermined. Trimming took 2 bases from V and 1 from J, leaving 6 bases between them. Germline assignment: CDR1 SEHNR and CDR2 FQNEAQ (reference sequence). The CDR3 spans 13 residues. The CDR3 DNA is TGTGCCAGCAGCTTACCCACGTCCTACGAGCAGTACGTC. Its translation is CASSLPTSYEQYV.

There are a few counts of this clonotype. The rearrangement links TRBV6-6 to TRBJ1-1; D may be TRBD1 (5 bases). Germline V CDR1 and CDR2: MNHNY, SVGAGI (reference sequence). The CDR3 length is 15 residues. V lost 7 bases, J lost 7 bases, and 22 bases lay in between. The DNA for the CDR3 is TGTGCCAGCATGACGCGCGGGGGTTTAGGGCTTGAAGCTTTCTTT. Amino acid sequence: CASMTRGGLGLEAFF.

This clonotype was seen more than once but under ten times. The rearrangement joins TRBV6-2 or TRBV6-3 to TRBJ2-7, with D unclear. Trimming pared 5 bases from V and 6 bases from J, leaving 14 bases between. The CDR3 totals 13 residues. Germline values: CDR1 MNHEY, CDR2 SVGEGT. CDR3 in DNA: TGTGCCAGCAGTACGTATGGGGATAGCGAGCAGTACGTC. This gives the protein CASSTYGDSEQYV.

V gene TRBV29-1 combines with J gene TRBJ2-1; 8 positions agree with TRBD2. Germline loops: CDR1 SQVTM, CDR2 ANQGSEA. V gave up 5 bases and J gave up 6 bases; unmatched junction bases: 9. The CDR3 sequence is 14 residues long. CDR3 residues: CSVSGGSLLNEQFF. The CDR3 coding sequence is TGCAGCGTTAGCGGGGGATCCCTCCTCAATGAGCAGTTCTTC.

This clonotype was picked up a small number of times. This chain joins TRBV5-1 and TRBJ1-1; unclear D gene. Trimming left V 3 bases short and J 5 bases short, with 14 bases between. Germline CDR1 SGHRS, CDR2 YFSETQ. This CDR3 is 14 amino acids long. For the CDR3, the DNA is TGCGCCAGCAGCTGGGGAGGGATGGTTACTGAAGCTTTCTTT. Amino acid sequence: CASSWGGMVTEAFF.

This chain uses TRBV4-1 with TRBJ2-7; D could derive from TRBD1 or TRBD2 (6 bases each). Trimming cost V 0 bases and J 3 bases, with 24 bases left between them. The germline V gene encodes CDR1 MGHRA and CDR2 YSYEKL. This CDR3 has 19 residues. The CDR3 sequence is CASSQDFEGGPIHFYEQYF. CDR3 DNA sequence: TGCGCCAGCAGCCAAGATTTCGAGGGGGGCCCCATACATTTCTACGAGCAGTACTTC.

There are many counts of this clonotype. V and J are TRBV6-6 and TRBJ2-4; TRBD1 agrees at 8 bases. Germline CDR1 is MNHNY and CDR2 is SVGAGI (reference sequence). The CDR3 runs 15 residues. The trim removed 5 bases at V and 12 bases at J, leaving 15 bases unmatched. Written as DNA, the CDR3 is TGTGCCAGCAGTCACATGGGACAGGTCTTTAGGGATCAGTACTTC. It is translated as CASSHMGQVFRDQYF.

This clonotype was counted between two and nine times. The genes are TRBV19 and TRBJ1-2, with 7 bases identical to TRBD1. The CDR3 sequence is 14 residues long. The germline CDR1 and CDR2 sequences are LNHDA and SQIVND (reference sequence). J gave up 2 bases and V 5 bases, and 5 bases lay outside the gene matches. CDR3 bases: TGTGCCAGTAGTTGGACAGGAGAAAACTATGGCTACACCTTC. Its translation is CASSWTGENYGYTF.

This clonotype was counted between two and nine times. The chain is built from TRBV7-6 and TRBJ1-2; TRBD1 aligns across 10 bases. CDR1 and CDR2 (germline): SGHVS, FNYEAQ. V lost 3 bases, J lost 8 bases, and 9 bases stayed unmatched. This CDR3 contains 15 residues. CDR3 in amino acids: CASSFGTGTGDGYTF. CDR3 coding DNA: TGTGCCAGCAGCTTCGGAACCGGGACAGGGGACGGCTACACCTTC. Looking up the rest from reference TRBV7-6 and TRBJ1-2 gives the full variable domain: GAGVSQSPRYKVTKRGQDVALRCDPISGHVSLYWYRQALGQGPEFLTYFNYEAQQDKSGLPNDRFSAERPEGSISTLTIQRTEQRDSAMYRCASSFGTGTGDGYTFGSGTRLTVV.

The chain combines TRBV4-1 with TRBJ2-3; 10 positions match TRBD2. The germline V gene encodes CDR1 MGHRA and CDR2 YSYEKL. V shed 3 bases and J 3 bases; nucleotides not matched to a gene: 3. The CDR3 extends over 15 amino acids. The DNA of the CDR3 is TGCGCCAGCAGCCAGAGCGGGGGGGCAACAGATACGCAGTATTTT. This encodes CASSQSGGATDTQYF.

The chain has TRBV29-1 and TRBJ2-3, with D hard to call. Germline V CDR1 and CDR2: SQVTM, ANQGSEA. V was cut by 4 bases and J by 4 bases, with 6 bases left in between. CDR3 size: 11 residues. Here the CDR3 DNA reads TGCAGCGTTGTCGTTGCAGATACGCAGTATTTT. Its protein is CSVVVADTQYF.

The chain is built from TRBV5-6 and TRBJ2-4; D gene unclear. This CDR3 has 12 amino acids. Trimming shortened V by 4 bases and J by 8 bases, and 10 bases separated the two germline ends. The V gene's germline CDR1 is SGHDT and CDR2 YYEEEE. The CDR3 protein is CASSSAGYIQYF. The DNA of the CDR3 is TGTGCCAGCAGCAGTGCAGGATACATTCAGTACTTC.